Each of the 26 T cell receptor beta chains below was sequenced from the same sample in a study of blood T cells in healthy people across ages. Primers used in a second PCR of about 6 to 12 cycles were a sample-barcoded 5' primer and a J-beta primer mix. MiXCR, applied by TCRdb to the 5' RACE reads, yields one record per CDR3 protein. This table has some 1,800,000 distinct CDR3 sequences, 39% appearing once. Source material: blood. Receptors were obtained from a human donor in good health.

V and J are TRBV18 and TRBJ1-2; the match to TRBD1 covers 10 bases. The CDR3 loop spans 17 amino acids. Trimming cost V 1 base and J 4 bases; bases outside gene matches: 9. In germline, CDR1 is KGHSH, CDR2 LQKENI. Here the CDR3 reads CASSPLTGGEFSYGYTF. The CDR3 DNA sequence: TGTGCCAGCTCACCACTGACAGGGGGCGAGTTCAGCTATGGCTACACCTTC.

There are a few counts of this clonotype. The chain couples TRBV7-9 to TRBJ2-5; tentative D call: TRBD1 (5 bases). The germline V and J ends were trimmed by 2 bases and 2 bases, with 9 bases remaining between them. CDR3 length: 14 amino acids. CDR1 and CDR2 from the germline V gene are SEHNR and FQNEAQ (reference sequence). DNA of the CDR3: TGTGCCAGCAGCTTACTAAACAGGCAAGAGACCCAGTACTTC. Translated, it gives CASSLLNRQETQYF.

This clonotype was seen a handful of times. The chain employs TRBV20-1 and TRBJ2-1, with TRBD2 identical over 12 bases. V was pared by 6 bases and J by 13 bases, with 7 bases of the junction left unmatched. The CDR3 totals 12 residues. Germline loops: CDR1 DFQATT, CDR2 SNEGSKA (reference sequence). The chain's CDR3 is CSAIGLAGFQFF. The CDR3 nucleotides read TGCAGTGCGATAGGACTAGCGGGGTTTCAGTTCTTC.

This clonotype was detected ten times or more. This chain connects TRBV4-2 to TRBJ2-1, with 9 bases identical to TRBD2. V dropped 8 bases and J dropped 0; count of bases not matched to a gene: 14. This CDR3 is built from 18 residues. In germline, CDR1 is LGHNA, CDR2 YNFKEQ. Here the CDR3 DNA reads TGTGCCAGCGAAAAGTTCGGCGGGGGGGGGAGCTCCTACAATGAGCAGTTCTTC. It yields the protein CASEKFGGGGSSYNEQFF.

This sequence joins TRBV7-9 and TRBJ1-5; a possible D gene is TRBD1 (6 bases). The CDR3 is 14 residues long. The V end was cut by 3 bases, the J end by 6 bases, with 12 bases between. Per the germline V gene, CDR1 is SEHNR and CDR2 is FQNEAQ (reference sequence). The CDR3 is CASSFGGHGQPQHF. The CDR3 DNA reads TGTGCCAGCAGCTTCGGGGGGCACGGTCAGCCCCAGCATTTT.

The CDR3 nucleotides are TGCAGTGCTAGAGATTCTACAGGGGGAAGGGACAATGAGCAGTTCTTC. Translation: CSARDSTGGRDNEQFF. This chain joins TRBV20-1 and TRBJ2-1, with TRBD1 identical over 8 bases. The CDR3 totals 16 residues. V lost 0 bases to trimming and J lost 5 bases; unmatched junction nucleotides: 9. Germline V gene sequence: CDR1 DFQATT, CDR2 SNEGSKA (reference sequence).

In its sample, this clonotype was seen once. J is TRBJ1-2 and V is TRBV6-1; D is possibly TRBD1 (6 bases). The V end was cut by 7 bases, the J end by 8 bases, with 20 bases between. The CDR3 contains 14 residues. CDR1 and CDR2 from the germline V gene are MNHNS and SASEGT. CDR3 region: CASIDRRGVGGYTF. The CDR3 region has the DNA TGTGCCAGCATTGACAGGCGAGGAGTGGGGGGCTACACCTTC.

This clonotype was observed a handful of times. The chain carries TRBV11-2 and TRBJ2-7; 8 positions match TRBD1. This CDR3 is 14 amino acids long. V was clipped by 4 bases and J by 3 bases; unmatched bases: 5. Germline CDR1 reads SGHAT; CDR2 reads FQNNGV. CDR3: CASSYLTGDYEQYF. CDR3 DNA: TGTGCCAGCAGCTACCTGACAGGGGACTACGAGCAGTACTTC. Looking up the rest from reference TRBV11-2 and TRBJ2-7 gives the full variable domain: EAGVAQSPRYKIIEKRQSVAFWCNPISGHATLYWYQQILGQGPKLLIQFQNNGVVDDSQLPKDRFSAERLKGVDSTLKIQPAKLEDSAVYLCASSYLTGDYEQYFGPGTRLTVT.

The gene calls are TRBV6-5 and TRBJ2-7; 9 bases match TRBD1. CDR1 and CDR2 from the germline V gene are MNHEY and SVGAGI. The V segment lost 0 bases and the J segment 3 bases; nucleotides outside the gene matches: 6. The CDR3 runs to 16 residues. This CDR3 is CASSYSTGTGNYEQYF. The CDR3 region has the DNA TGTGCCAGCAGTTACTCCACCGGGACAGGGAACTACGAGCAGTACTTC.

The chain is built from TRBV5-1 and TRBJ2-5; 7 bases are a match to TRBD1. Germline V lookup: CDR1 SGHRS, CDR2 YFSETQ. The trim removed 3 bases at V and 4 bases at J, leaving 3 bases unmatched. This CDR3 spans 13 amino acids. CDR3 DNA: TGCGCCAGCAGCTCTGGGACAGTAGAGACCCAGTACTTC. Translating gives CASSSGTVETQYF.

This clonotype was detected many times. The chain combines TRBV10-3 with TRBJ2-1, with 8 bases identical to TRBD1. The CDR3 length is 11 residues. Germline lookup yields CDR1 ENHRY and CDR2 SYGVKD. After removal of 6 bases from V and 9 bases from J, the junction contained 1 base not matched to a gene. The chain's CDR3 is CAIRGTGEQFF. The CDR3 coding sequence is TGTGCCATCAGGGGGACAGGTGAGCAGTTCTTC.

The V gene is TRBV6-5, the J gene TRBJ1-2, with D unclear. This CDR3 contains 15 residues. Trimming cost V 2 bases and J 2 bases, with 12 bases left between them. CDR1 and CDR2 from the germline V gene are MNHEY and SVGAGI. Here the CDR3 reads CASSYAASENYGYTF. CDR3 DNA sequence: TGTGCCAGCAGTTACGCGGCCAGTGAGAACTATGGCTACACCTTC.

This rearrangement joins TRBV28 to TRBJ2-1; D gene uncertain. Germline V gene lookup returns CDR1 MDHEN and CDR2 SYDVKM. The CDR3 spans 13 residues. V lost 3 bases and J 8 bases, leaving 11 bases between the germline ends. CDR3 sequence reads: CASSFVSIDEQFF. CDR3 coding DNA: TGTGCCAGCAGTTTTGTTAGCATCGATGAGCAGTTCTTC.

Ten or more counts support this clonotype. The rearrangement links TRBV29-1 to TRBJ1-1; D not resolved. CDR1 is SQVTM, CDR2 ANQGSEA, per germline. The CDR3 runs 10 residues. V was cut by 4 bases and J by 4 bases, with 4 bases left in between. CDR3 DNA: TGCAGCGTTGTTTCCACTGAAGCTTTCTTT. Translating gives CSVVSTEAFF.

J is TRBJ1-6 and V is TRBV7-2, with no clear D. CDR3 length: 16 residues. Trimming left V 4 bases short and J 4 bases short, with 14 bases between. CDR1 is SGHTA and CDR2 is FQGNSA in the germline V gene. Here the CDR3 DNA reads TGTGCCAGCAGCTACGCCCGGGTATCGTATAATTCACCCCTCCACTTT. Protein product: CASSYARVSYNSPLHF.

At least ten counts were recorded for this clonotype. The J gene is TRBJ2-1, the V gene TRBV7-9, with D maybe TRBD2 (5 bases). The germline V and J ends were trimmed by 6 bases and 0 bases, with 9 bases remaining between them. Germline V gene sequence: CDR1 SEHNR, CDR2 FQNEAQ (reference sequence). CDR3 length: 14 residues. The CDR3 DNA is TGTGCCAGCAGTCTACTAGGCTCCTACAATGAGCAGTTCTTC. Its translation: CASSLLGSYNEQFF.

The rearrangement joins TRBV12-3 or TRBV12-4 to TRBJ1-2; D remains unclear. V shed 7 bases and J shed 6 bases, with 27 bases lying between them. There are 17 residues in the CDR3. The CDR3: CASTLRTQQRIQNGYTF. CDR3 in DNA: TGTGCCAGCACCTTAAGGACTCAACAGAGAATACAAAATGGCTACACCTTC.

This clonotype showed up many times. The chain couples TRBV20-1 to TRBJ2-7, with unresolved D. Trimming cost V 4 bases and J 2 bases, with 24 bases left between them. Germline lookup yields CDR1 DFQATT and CDR2 SNEGSKA (reference sequence). The CDR3 spans 17 residues. In DNA, the CDR3 is TGCAGTGCTAACAAACTCCTATCTTCCGGTACCCCCTACGAGCAGTACTTC. It is translated as CSANKLLSSGTPYEQYF.

The rearrangement links TRBV9 to TRBJ2-3, with D possibly TRBD2 on 5 matching bases. This CDR3 contains 16 residues. Germline V gene lookup returns CDR1 SGDLS and CDR2 YYNGEE. The V and J ends lost 3 bases and 7 bases respectively, with 21 bases between them. As DNA, the CDR3 is TGTGCCAGCAGCGAAGGAACGGGGTCGGTTTCCAATACGCAGTATTTT. Protein: CASSEGTGSVSNTQYF.

The rearrangement joins TRBV20-1 to TRBJ2-1, with TRBD2 identical over 9 bases. With 0 bases clipped from V and 9 bases from J, the junction kept 15 bases outside the gene matches. The CDR3 loop spans 17 amino acids. Germline CDR1 reads DFQATT; CDR2 reads SNEGSKA (reference sequence). The CDR3 nucleotides read TGCAGTGCTAGAGATCCAGGAGGGCGGGGGGGCGAGCTTGAGCAGTTCTTC. Translated: CSARDPGGRGGELEQFF.

The chain carries TRBV7-2 and TRBJ2-4; the D gene is possibly TRBD1 (5 bases). CDR1 is SGHTA and CDR2 is FQGNSA in the germline V gene. The CDR3 has 13 amino acids. Between the trimmed V and J ends, which lost 4 bases and 13 bases, there was a span of 17 bases. The CDR3 sequence is CASSYRQNYGQYF. The CDR3 DNA follows: TGTGCCAGCAGCTACCGACAGAACTACGGGCAGTACTTC.

The CDR3 sequence: CSAGRISSVYNEQFF. The DNA of the CDR3 is TGCAGTGCCGGGAGAATTAGTTCTGTCTACAATGAGCAGTTCTTC. V gene TRBV20-1 combines with J gene TRBJ2-1; D may be TRBD2 (6 bases). CDR1 and CDR2 from the germline V gene are DFQATT and SNEGSKA (reference sequence). CDR3 length: 15 residues. The V end was cut by 6 bases, the J end by 3 bases, with 18 bases between.

This clonotype was observed a few times. The chain has TRBV4-2 and TRBJ2-3, with 12 positions matching TRBD2. Germline assignment: CDR1 LGHNA and CDR2 YNFKEQ. The CDR3 length is 16 residues. V shed 1 base and J 6 bases; nucleotides not matched to a gene: 5. This CDR3 reads CASSQGLAGGQDTQYF. The CDR3 coding sequence is TGTGCCAGCAGCCAAGGGCTAGCGGGGGGGCAGGATACGCAGTATTTT.

CDR3 DNA: TGTGCCAGCAGCGTAGGGGATACCAACACTGAAGCTTTCTTT. Translation gives CASSVGDTNTEAFF. This chain connects TRBV9 to TRBJ1-1; D not resolved. The germline V gene has CDR1 SGDLS and CDR2 YYNGEE. V was shortened by 0 bases and J by 2 bases, with 8 bases between the two germline ends. The CDR3 is 14 residues long. The variable domain in full, completed from reference TRBV9 and TRBJ1-1, reads DSGVTQTPKHLITATGQRVTLRCSPRSGDLSVYWYQQSLDQGLQFLIQYYNGEERAKGNILERFSAQQFPDLHSELNLSSLELGDSALYFCASSVGDTNTEAFFGQGTRLTVV.

This clonotype was observed a few times. The chain joins TRBV7-2 to TRBJ1-2, with D possibly being TRBD1 (6 bases). The CDR3 contains 15 residues. Germline-derived CDR1 and CDR2 are SGHTA and FQGNSA. V dropped 1 base and J dropped 6 bases, with 15 bases sitting between them. The CDR3 loop is CASSLGLAGDNGYTF. The CDR3 DNA reads as TGTGCCAGCAGCTTAGGATTGGCGGGGGACAATGGCTACACCTTC.

DNA for the CDR3: TGTGCCACCCAAAGGTCGGGCTATGGCTACACCTTC. Translation gives CATQRSGYGYTF. V gene TRBV19 combines with J gene TRBJ1-2; D is undetermined. V lost 10 bases and J 4 bases, leaving 13 bases between the germline ends. The CDR3 covers 12 residues. CDR1 and CDR2 from the germline V gene are LNHDA and SQIVND (reference sequence).